This T cell receptor beta chain was sequenced for a study of blood T cell repertoires in COVID-19. Background on the study: The samples span acute and convalescent COVID-19 from the United States, Italy and Spain. T cells, B-cell-depleted T cells, or PBMCs supplied cDNA or gDNA.

V gave up 5 bases and J gave up 7 bases; unmatched junction bases: 11. The CDR3 covers 15 residues. Germline V gene sequence: CDR1 SGHTA, CDR2 FQGNSA. This table comes from immunoSEQ multiplex PCR, and its TCRdb copy is limited to in-frame clones, with some not included. This table holds some 200,000 clones, approximately 84% found once. The sequenced material came from peripheral blood. The chain couples TRBV7-2 to TRBJ1-5; 7 bases fit TRBD1. This sequence was found in a man aged 50-60 years who had recovered from COVID-19. This CDR3 reads CASSPQTGFGQPQHF. In nucleotides, the CDR3 is TGTGCCAGCAGCCCGCAGACAGGGTTCGGACAGCCCCAGCATTTT.